This TCR beta chain comes out of a study of control samples from healthy donors and cancer patients (TCRdb year 2020). Reading from cysteine to phenylalanine, the CDR3 counts 14 amino acids. The sequence is cut down to CDR3 DNA, 42 bases in frame from base 1. V gives up 5 bases and J gives up 5 bases, and the segment between their germline ends measures 15 bases. CDR1 LNHDA and CDR2 SQIVND are derived from the germline V gene (reference sequence). Library creation used the immunoSEQ multiplex PCR assay. TCRdb carries this immuneACCESS record with in-frame sequences only. Its versions omit some clonotypes, under half of them owing to an unresolved V gene in the studies checked, with the rest unexplained. The sample table lists 150,000 to 160,000 clones, 90% to 95% of them with a count of one. Of the sample, about 5% falls within the top ten clones. This clone showed up just once. There is no known antigen for this receptor. Base-call qualities are not available, and no considerably larger clone is one nucleotide away.

Material: blood. The sequence links TRBV19 to TRBJ1-1; a weak D assignment points to TRBD1 (5 bases agree). The source of this sequence is a man aged 35 to 55 in good health. The sequenced DNA: TGTGCCAGTAGTGTTACCGGGGCACCTACTGAAGCTTTCTTT. Its coded protein is CASSVTGAPTEAFF.